The sequence of this T cell receptor (beta chain) was determined in a study of blood T cell repertoires in COVID-19. In the study overall: Samples taken during acute and convalescent COVID-19 were collected in the United States, Italy and Spain. PBMCs, B-cell-depleted T cells, or T cells provided the cDNA or gDNA that made up the material.

V lost 5 bases to trimming and J lost 9 bases, with 11 bases between them. Germline CDR1 is SGHVS and CDR2 is FQNEAQ. The CDR3 runs 13 residues. Original processing methods: Nucleated cell counts were estimated from reference gene primer amplification. Sequencing used immunoSEQ multiplex PCR; TCRdb keeps in-frame clones, though not all of them. Clone size and V and J calls were adopted from that table, with D and trimming inferred from the DNA. The sample holds a few hundred thousand clones, about 89% seen once. J is TRBJ1-6 and V is TRBV7-8, with D perhaps TRBD1 (5 bases). The sequenced material came from peripheral blood. This clonotype was sampled from a middle-aged man with acute or convalescent COVID-19. CDR3 loop: CASSPHGGSPLHF. CDR3 in DNA: TGTGCCAGCAGCCCTCACGGGGGTTCACCCCTCCACTTT.